Listed below are T cell receptor beta chains from one sample, sequenced in a study of vaccination and CD4 T cells after COVID-19. TCRdb reprocessed the PCR reads via MiXCR and lists one record per CDR3 protein. The sample shows over 10,000 distinct CDR3 sequences, less than 45% of them seen only once. Antigen specificity for these receptors is unknown. This specimen was CD4+ T cells from blood, cultured in vitro, taken after SARS-CoV-2 vaccination. The receptors here all came from a human donor who had recovered from COVID-19. Each CDR3 is given with its conserved first and last residue. Fields, in order: D gene, V gene, J gene, CDR3 protein. The D gene is left open where the match is weak.

TRBD1	TRBV20-1	TRBJ1-2	CSANTGQVDGYTF
TRBD1	TRBV20-1	TRBJ2-5	CSVGTGGQETQYF
TRBD1	TRBV20-1	TRBJ1-6	CSAEDRLPNSPLHF
.	TRBV20-1	TRBJ2-3	CSASRDTQYF
.	TRBV29-1	TRBJ2-5	CSVPGTEETQYF
.	TRBV7-2	TRBJ2-5	CASSLYQETQYF
TRBD2	TRBV6-1	TRBJ2-7	CASRRGLAGDHEQYF
.	TRBV6-1	TRBJ1-5	CATRGGGRNQPQHF
TRBD2	TRBV18	TRBJ2-7	CASSPYTGLAGAWEQYF
.	TRBV27	TRBJ2-5	CASSLGKTQYF
.	TRBV24-1	TRBJ1-1	CATSDNRDGTEAFF
.	TRBV2	TRBJ2-1	CASSAWARSSYNEQFF
TRBD2	TRBV19	TRBJ2-4	CASGGGRSAKNIQYF
TRBD2	TRBV5-4	TRBJ2-1	CASSGARLAGVNEQFF
TRBD1	TRBV30	TRBJ1-6	CAWMRQGVMTPLHF
TRBD1	TRBV15	TRBJ1-2	CATSKGTGWDYGYTF
TRBD1	TRBV7-9	TRBJ1-1	CASSLVGGTGMNTEAFF
.	TRBV12-3/TRBV12-4	TRBJ1-1	CASSLASTEAFF
.	TRBV4-1	TRBJ2-5	CASSPTGYQETQYF
TRBD2	TRBV30	TRBJ2-1	CAWSVPRKTSGRAGNEQFF
TRBD1	TRBV11-3	TRBJ2-3	CASRQGTDTQYF
.	TRBV20-1	TRBJ2-2	CSARVPLVTGELFF
.	TRBV6-5	TRBJ2-3	CASSYGGAGGTTDTQYF
.	TRBV28	TRBJ1-5	CASSFTRFFAEPQHF
.	TRBV11-2	TRBJ1-1	CASSSQGNTEAFF
TRBD1	TRBV20-1	TRBJ2-3	CSAGLTGTSDTQYF
.	TRBV20-1	TRBJ1-1	CSASRATEAFF
.	TRBV7-2	TRBJ1-5	CASSLKADQPQHF
TRBD2	TRBV6-1	TRBJ2-1	CASSLSGRPLNEQFF
.	TRBV4-2	TRBJ2-5	CASSPWDGGETQYF
TRBD2	TRBV9	TRBJ2-1	CASSVGEGLAGHNEQFF
TRBD1	TRBV12-3/TRBV12-4	TRBJ1-5	CASRLGTVNQPQHF
TRBD2	TRBV20-1	TRBJ2-7	CSALGGLVGRVEQYF
.	TRBV6-1	TRBJ1-2	CASRRQLTGSANYGYTF
.	TRBV10-1	TRBJ1-1	CVSPRGNTEAFF
TRBD2	TRBV20-1	TRBJ2-3	CSARDAGLAGGPSTDTQYF
.	TRBV6-1	TRBJ1-4	CASQGVGEKLFF
.	TRBV20-1	TRBJ1-5	CSASRGNSNQPQHF
TRBD2	TRBV14	TRBJ2-7	CASSQLPTRSGTSGREAYF
.	TRBV7-9	TRBJ1-1	CASSQRELRAFF
.	TRBV7-2	TRBJ2-3	CASSPGLPPDTQYF
.	TRBV20-1	TRBJ1-6	CSARDNSPLHF
.	TRBV27	TRBJ2-2	CASTLGGPNTGELFF
TRBD2	TRBV29-1	TRBJ2-1	CSVLVVLAGNNEQFF
TRBD2	TRBV7-2	TRBJ2-1	CASSFGLAGIDEQFF
TRBD2	TRBV20-1	TRBJ2-2	CSASQLPGGVYSTGELFF
.	TRBV6-1	TRBJ2-1	CANSGVRLGEQFF
TRBD2	TRBV29-1	TRBJ2-3	CSGSRLAGTDTQYF